This T cell receptor beta chain emerged from a study of blood T cell repertoires in COVID-19. Germline CDR1 reads MNHEY; CDR2 reads SMNVEV (reference sequence). V shed 8 bases, J shed 3 bases, and the junction held 8 bases outside the gene matches. This CDR3 has 15 amino acids. The protocol was immunoSEQ multiplex PCR, while the TCRdb copy is restricted to in-frame clones and leaves out a portion. The sample consists of 310,000 or so clones, about 85% of them appearing once. The chain is built from TRBV27 and TRBJ2-1, with 9 bases aligning to TRBD2. The sample taken for sequencing was peripheral blood. This sequence was found in a woman aged 45-60 years who had recovered from COVID-19. DNA of the CDR3: TGTGCCAGCGCCCTGACTAGCGGATTCTACAATGAGCAGTTCTTC. Residues: CASALTSGFYNEQFF.